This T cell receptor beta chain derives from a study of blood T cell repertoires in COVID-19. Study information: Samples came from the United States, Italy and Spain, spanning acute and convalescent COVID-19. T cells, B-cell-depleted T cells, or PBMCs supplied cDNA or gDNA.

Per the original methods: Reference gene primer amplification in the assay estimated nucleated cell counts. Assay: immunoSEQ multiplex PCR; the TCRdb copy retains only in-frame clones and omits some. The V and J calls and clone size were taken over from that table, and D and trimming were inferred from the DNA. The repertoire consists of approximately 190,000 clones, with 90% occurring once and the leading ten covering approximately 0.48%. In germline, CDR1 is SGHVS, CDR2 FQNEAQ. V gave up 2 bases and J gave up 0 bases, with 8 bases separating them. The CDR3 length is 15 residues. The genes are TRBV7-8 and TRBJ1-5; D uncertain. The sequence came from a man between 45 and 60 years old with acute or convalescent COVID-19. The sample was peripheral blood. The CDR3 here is CASSLNTVSNQPQHF. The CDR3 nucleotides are TGTGCCAGCAGCTTAAACACAGTTAGCAATCAGCCCCAGCATTTT.